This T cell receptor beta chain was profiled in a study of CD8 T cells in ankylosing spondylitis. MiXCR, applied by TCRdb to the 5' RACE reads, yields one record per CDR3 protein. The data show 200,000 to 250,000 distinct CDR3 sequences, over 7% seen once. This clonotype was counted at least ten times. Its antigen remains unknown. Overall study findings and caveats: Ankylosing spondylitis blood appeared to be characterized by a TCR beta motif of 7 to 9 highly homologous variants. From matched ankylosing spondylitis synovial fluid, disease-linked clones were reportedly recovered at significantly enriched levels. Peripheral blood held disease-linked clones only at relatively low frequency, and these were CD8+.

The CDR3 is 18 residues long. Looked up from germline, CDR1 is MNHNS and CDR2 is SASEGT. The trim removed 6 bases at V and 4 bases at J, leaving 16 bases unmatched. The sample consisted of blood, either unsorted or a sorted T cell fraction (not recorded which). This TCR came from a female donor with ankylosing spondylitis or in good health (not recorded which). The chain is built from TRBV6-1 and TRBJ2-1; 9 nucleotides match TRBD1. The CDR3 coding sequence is TGTGCCAGCAGCCACTGGGGCGTGGGACAGGGAGTTTACAATGAGCAGTTCTTC. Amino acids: CASSHWGVGQGVYNEQFF.